This record covers a single TCR beta chain. For donors with ophthalmopathy, the disease showed moderate-to-severe activity, reached CAS ≥3 and NOSPECS ≥4, and had lasted under 3 months. PBMCs were density-gradient isolated from approximately 9.8 ml fresh blood. This sample stems from a study of Graves' ophthalmopathy and Graves' hyperthyroidism. The authors amplified TCR beta CDR3 regions, and they did so from RNA transcripts for repertoire sequencing. Second-round multiplex PCR came after a first-round RT-PCR that employed HTBI primers. Each CDR3 protein is one row after TCRdb ran MiXCR on the multiplex PCR reads. The sample contains roughly 700,000 distinct CDR3 sequences, roughly two fifths of which appear only once. The CDR3 length is 15 residues. CDR1 and CDR2 from the germline V gene are SGHRS and YFSETQ. Trimming took 4 bases from V and 4 from J, leaving 14 bases between them.

This clonotype was obtained from an adult man with Graves' ophthalmopathy. Sequenced: peripheral blood. The chain has TRBV5-1 and TRBJ2-2, with a tentative D call TRBD1 (6 bases). Written as DNA, the CDR3 is TGCGCCAGCAGCCCCGGGACATTTGGCACCGGGGAGCTGTTTTTT. It yields the protein CASSPGTFGTGELFF.